Described below is a single T cell receptor (beta chain) sequence and its context. Assay used: immunoSEQ multiplex PCR; TCRdb lists only in-frame clones, some missing. The table includes fewer than 100,000 clones, roughly nine tenths detected once. This record belongs to a study of OX40 agonist ivuxolimab in advanced cancers. At the level of the study: All patients had ivuxolimab intravenously every 2 weeks at 0.01 to 10 mg/kg.

Germline values: CDR1 LNHDA, CDR2 SQIVND (reference sequence). The CDR3 runs 15 residues. The trim removed 7 bases at V and 7 bases at J, leaving 10 bases unmatched. The clonotype originates from an adult with an advanced solid tumor such as melanoma, head and neck, liver or kidney cancer. This chain joins TRBV19 and TRBJ1-2; 12 nucleotides match TRBD1. Sample: CD4+ or CD8+ T cells sorted from blood, taken in a trial of the OX40 agonist ivuxolimab. Written as DNA, the CDR3 is TGTGCCAGTATTTCCCGGGGACAGGGGGCGCGTGGCTACACCTTC. Amino acids: CASISRGQGARGYTF. The full variable domain, in which reference TRBV19 and TRBJ1-2 provide the parts outside the CDR3, is DGGITQSPKYLFRKEGQNVTLSCEQNLNHDAMYWYRQDPGQGLRLIYYSQIVNDFQKGDIAEGYSVSREKKESFPLTVTSAQKNPTAFYLCASISRGQGARGYTFGSGTRLTVV.